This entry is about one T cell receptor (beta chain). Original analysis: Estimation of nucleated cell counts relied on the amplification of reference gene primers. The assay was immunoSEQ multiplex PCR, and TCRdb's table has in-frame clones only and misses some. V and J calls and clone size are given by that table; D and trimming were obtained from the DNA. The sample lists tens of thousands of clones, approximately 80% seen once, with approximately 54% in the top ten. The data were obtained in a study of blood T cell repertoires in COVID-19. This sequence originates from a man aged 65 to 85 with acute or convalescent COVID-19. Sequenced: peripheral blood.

This CDR3 is CASSQRTGYSGANVLTF. The CDR3, as DNA: TGTGCCAGCAGCCAACGGACAGGCTACTCTGGGGCCAACGTCCTGACTTTC. V gene TRBV14 combines with J gene TRBJ2-6; TRBD1 matches 7 bases. Trimming cost V 2 bases and J 0 bases; bases outside gene matches: 4. CDR3 length equals 17 residues. CDR1 is SGHDN and CDR2 is FVKESK in the germline V gene.